The 26 T cell receptor beta chains listed next were all sequenced from one sample in a study of CD8 T cells in Susac syndrome. RNA amounts of roughly 0.5 to 1 ug underwent reverse transcription with random hexamers. TCRdb used MiXCR to reprocess the immunoSEQ multiplex PCR reads, holding one entry per CDR3 protein. The sample consists of more than 150,000 distinct CDR3 sequences, about 94% of them appearing once. The specimen sequenced was CD4+ T cells from PBMCs. The receptors shown here come from a human donor in good health.

The J gene is TRBJ2-1, the V gene TRBV29-1; 10 bases fit TRBD2. V dropped 7 bases and J dropped 4; count of bases not matched to a gene: 7. The germline CDR1 and CDR2 sequences are SQVTM and ANQGSEA. The CDR3 loop spans 14 amino acids. Here the CDR3 reads CSATSGGGYNEQFF. For the CDR3, the DNA is TGCAGCGCTACGAGCGGGGGGGGATACAATGAGCAGTTCTTC.

The chain employs TRBV14 and TRBJ1-1, with no clear D. Between the trimmed V and J ends, which lost 3 bases and 11 bases, there was a span of 10 bases. This CDR3 is built from 11 residues. Germline V gene data show CDR1 as SGHDN and CDR2 as FVKESK. The CDR3 DNA is TGTGCCAGCAGCCAGACACTAAAGGCTTTCTTT. Translated, it gives CASSQTLKAFF.

The rearrangement uses TRBV7-2 and TRBJ2-5; D may be TRBD1 (7 bases). This CDR3 region has 14 residues. Germline V gene sequence: CDR1 SGHTA, CDR2 FQGNSA. Trimming cost V 5 bases and J 7 bases, with 17 bases left between them. This CDR3 is CASSAGQVGGTQYF. The DNA for the CDR3 is TGTGCCAGCAGCGCTGGACAGGTCGGGGGGACCCAGTACTTC.

The J gene is TRBJ1-5, the V gene TRBV20-1; 7 bases line up with TRBD1. CDR3 size: 13 residues. The germline CDR1 and CDR2 sequences are DFQATT and SNEGSKA (reference sequence). The V and J ends lost 4 bases and 7 bases, in that order; junction bases with no gene match: 7. The CDR3 sequence is CSAMGQGEQPQHF. DNA for the CDR3: TGCAGTGCTATGGGGCAGGGGGAACAGCCCCAGCATTTT.

The V and J genes are TRBV6-2 or TRBV6-3 and TRBJ2-5; D is uncertain. The ends were cut back, 7 bases at V and 4 bases at J, with 10 bases in the middle. The CDR3 loop spans 12 amino acids. The germline CDR1 and CDR2 sequences are MNHEY and SVGEGT. DNA for the CDR3: TGTGCCAGCACGGACCGGACAGAGACCCAGTACTTC. Translated, it gives CASTDRTETQYF.

This clonotype was seen a handful of times. The chain combines TRBV7-3 with TRBJ1-2, with a tentative D call TRBD1 (5 bases). Trimming removed 4 bases from V and 2 bases from J, with 11 bases in between. The CDR3 runs 14 residues. Germline assignment: CDR1 SGHTA and CDR2 FQGTGA. The chain's CDR3 is CASSSGTENYGYTF. The CDR3 bases are TGTGCCAGCAGCTCGGGGACGGAAAACTATGGCTACACCTTC.

The chain links TRBV5-1 to TRBJ2-3, with unresolved D. Germline V gene lookup returns CDR1 SGHRS and CDR2 YFSETQ. This CDR3 contains 15 residues. Trimming pared 4 bases from V and 1 base from J, leaving 13 bases between. The CDR3 here is CASSPPLDRTDTQYF. The CDR3 coding sequence is TGCGCCAGCAGCCCACCTCTGGATCGCACAGATACGCAGTATTTT.

V gene TRBV20-1 combines with J gene TRBJ1-2; tentative D call: TRBD1 (6 bases). Germline V gives CDR1 DFQATT, CDR2 SNEGSKA (reference sequence). V lost 5 bases to trimming and J lost 2 bases, with 9 bases between them. This CDR3 has 12 residues. The CDR3 sequence is CSAQQGNYGYTF. The CDR3 nucleotides are TGCAGTGCTCAACAGGGAAACTATGGCTACACCTTC.

V and J are TRBV16 and TRBJ1-4, with D unresolved. The CDR3 is made up of 16 amino acids. V lost 4 bases, J lost 0 bases, and 12 bases lay in between. Germline V CDR1 and CDR2: KGHSY, FQNENV. CDR3 bases: TGTGCCAGCAGCCGCCTGAGCCCTTCAACTAATGAAAAACTGTTTTTT. Translated, it gives CASSRLSPSTNEKLFF. The variable domain in full, completed from reference TRBV16 and TRBJ1-4, reads GEEVAQTPKHLVRGEGQKAKLYCAPIKGHSYVFWYQQVLKNEFKFLISFQNENVFDETGMPKERFSAKCLPNSPCSLEIQATKLEDSAVYFCASSRLSPSTNEKLFFGSGTQLSVL.

V gene TRBV3-1 combines with J gene TRBJ1-1; D remains ambiguous. In germline, CDR1 is LGHDT, CDR2 YNNKEL (reference sequence). Trimming left V 5 bases short and J 6 bases short, with 7 bases between. This CDR3 is 11 amino acids long. The CDR3 loop is CASSWDAEAFF. CDR3 nucleotides: TGTGCCAGCAGCTGGGATGCTGAAGCTTTCTTT.

The J gene is TRBJ2-7, the V gene TRBV5-4; 8 bases match TRBD2. The V segment lost 2 bases and the J segment 3 bases; nucleotides outside the gene matches: 4. CDR1 SGHNT and CDR2 YYREEE come from the germline V gene (reference sequence). There are 14 residues in the CDR3. CDR3 residues: CASSFSGTSYEQYF. The CDR3 DNA sequence: TGTGCCAGCAGCTTTTCCGGGACTAGCTACGAGCAGTACTTC.

The rearrangement joins TRBV13 to TRBJ2-3; 8 bases are shared with TRBD2. Germline V gene lookup returns CDR1 PRHDT and CDR2 FYEKMQ (reference sequence). The CDR3 contains 16 residues. V shed 4 bases, J shed 5 bases, and the junction held 11 bases outside the gene matches. CDR3 DNA sequence: TGTGCCAGCAGCTCAAACGGGGGGGCCCGGGGAGATACGCAGTATTTT. Its translation is CASSSNGGARGDTQYF.

The chain couples TRBV29-1 to TRBJ2-2; D is ambiguous. From germline, CDR1 is SQVTM and CDR2 ANQGSEA. The length of the CDR3 is 14 residues. Trimming left V 6 bases short and J 6 bases short, with 17 bases between. CDR3 amino acids: CSVRGPHLAGELFF. CDR3 nucleotides: TGCAGCGTGCGTGGGCCTCACCTCGCCGGGGAGCTGTTTTTT.

The chain recombines TRBV20-1 with TRBJ2-5, with 7 bases identical to TRBD2. Germline loops: CDR1 DFQATT, CDR2 SNEGSKA (reference sequence). The CDR3 consists of 14 residues. V was pared by 3 bases and J by 5 bases, with 9 bases of the junction left unmatched. CDR3: CSARILAIGETQYF. The CDR3 region has the DNA TGCAGTGCTAGGATACTAGCGATCGGGGAGACCCAGTACTTC.

This clonotype was seen a single time. The chain couples TRBV5-4 to TRBJ1-1; 8 bases map to TRBD1. After removal of 4 bases from V and 10 bases from J, the junction contained 9 bases not matched to a gene. CDR1 is SGHNT and CDR2 is YYREEE in the germline V gene (reference sequence). The CDR3 is 13 amino acids. In nucleotides, the CDR3 is TGTGCCAGCAGCGACCAGACAGGGGTCGGAGCTTTCTTT. It translates to CASSDQTGVGAFF.

The gene calls are TRBV20-1 and TRBJ1-4, with D perhaps matching TRBD1 (5 bases). The CDR3 is 13 amino acids. Looked up from germline, CDR1 is DFQATT and CDR2 is SNEGSKA (reference sequence). V lost 4 bases, J lost 8 bases, and 14 bases lay in between. The CDR3 DNA sequence: TGCAGTGCTACATCGTGGGGACGCGAAAAACTGTTTTTT. Its protein product is CSATSWGREKLFF.

The chain recombines TRBV12-3 or TRBV12-4 with TRBJ1-2; no reliable D call. V lost 3 bases, J lost 6 bases, and 8 bases lay in between. CDR3 length: 12 amino acids. CDR3 in DNA: TGTGCCAGCAGTTTCGGGCAACATGGCTACACCTTC. Protein product: CASSFGQHGYTF.

The rearrangement joins TRBV20-1 to TRBJ2-2; 8 bases align to TRBD2. Trimming removed 6 bases from V and 5 bases from J; junction bases left unmatched: 5. The CDR3 consists of 13 residues. The germline V gene has CDR1 DFQATT and CDR2 SNEGSKA (reference sequence). DNA of the CDR3: TGCAGTGCCGGAGCTAGCGGGACCGGGGAGCTGTTTTTT. Protein: CSAGASGTGELFF.

The J gene is TRBJ1-5, the V gene TRBV3-1; 9 bases line up with TRBD1. V lost 2 bases, J lost 3 bases, and 2 bases stayed unmatched. CDR3 length: 15 amino acids. Looked up from germline, CDR1 is LGHDT and CDR2 is YNNKEL (reference sequence). CDR3 sequence reads: CASSQTGGANQPQHF. The CDR3 DNA is TGTGCCAGCAGCCAAACAGGGGGCGCCAATCAGCCCCAGCATTTT.

A single count supports this clonotype. The chain joins TRBV29-1 to TRBJ2-5; possible D gene TRBD1, 6 bases. CDR1 is SQVTM and CDR2 is ANQGSEA in the germline V gene. V was trimmed by 6 bases and J by 6 bases, leaving 14 bases between them. The CDR3 is 12 residues long. CDR3 in DNA: TGCAGCGTCCTGGACAGCAGTAAGACCCAGTACTTC. Translating gives CSVLDSSKTQYF.

The rearrangement joins TRBV7-3 to TRBJ1-1; D not certain. This CDR3 comprises 14 residues. CDR1 and CDR2 (germline): SGHTA, FQGTGA. V lost 5 bases and J lost 5, with 15 bases in between. CDR3 DNA sequence: TGTGCCAGCAGCGTCCAAGGGAGAGGGACTGAAGCTTTCTTT. This sequence encodes CASSVQGRGTEAFF.

The chain uses TRBV5-6 and TRBJ2-1; TRBD2 is a possible D gene (5 bases). V lost 1 base and J lost 3, with 14 bases in between. In germline, CDR1 is SGHDT, CDR2 YYEEEE. This CDR3 spans 16 amino acids. CDR3 sequence reads: CASSLRVRGYYNEQFF. CDR3 sequence (DNA): TGTGCCAGCAGCTTGAGGGTCAGAGGGTACTACAATGAGCAGTTCTTC.

CDR3: CASRADRDSYEQYF. The DNA of the CDR3 is TGTGCCAGCAGGGCTGACAGGGACTCCTACGAGCAGTACTTC. V and J are TRBV2 and TRBJ2-7; 7 positions agree with TRBD1. The CDR3 extends over 14 amino acids. V lost 6 bases, J lost 0 bases, and 5 bases stayed unmatched. Germline CDR1 SNHLY, CDR2 FYNNEI.

This chain uses TRBV18 with TRBJ2-3, with D maybe TRBD2 (5 bases). The CDR3 is made up of 14 amino acids. Per germline, CDR1 KGHSH and CDR2 LQKENI. Trimming took 2 bases from V and 6 from J, leaving 12 bases between them. CDR3 in DNA: TGTGCCAGCTCACCAGGACTCTTCCAGGATACGCAGTATTTT. Amino acid sequence: CASSPGLFQDTQYF.

The chain uses TRBV4-3 and TRBJ1-1; TRBD1 agrees at 9 bases. Trimming took 2 bases from V and 3 from J; bases not matched to a gene: 4. Germline V gene data show CDR1 as LGHNA and CDR2 as YSLEER. The CDR3 has 15 residues. The CDR3, as DNA: TGCGCCAGCAGCCAACAACGGACAGGGGACACTGAAGCTTTCTTT. Its translation: CASSQQRTGDTEAFF.

V and J are TRBV25-1 and TRBJ2-4; D is possibly TRBD2 (5 bases). The CDR3 is 14 amino acids. V was cut by 4 bases and J by 1 base, with 8 bases left in between. Germline V gene data show CDR1 as MGHDK and CDR2 as SYGVNS. The CDR3, as DNA: TGTGCCAGCAGTGTGTCGGGGGCCAAAAACATTCAGTACTTC. Amino acid sequence: CASSVSGAKNIQYF.